This is a list of T cell receptor beta chains from one sample in a study of blood T cell repertoires in COVID-19. Here immunoSEQ multiplex PCR was the method, and the copy in TCRdb shows in-frame clones only, minus some. The data contain approximately 240,000 clones, around nine tenths of them seen just once; the ten biggest clones take up over 0.65%. Sequenced sample: peripheral blood. These receptors came from a man aged 25-40 years with COVID-19, enrolled during active disease. Both conserved end residues are part of each CDR3. A D gene is named only where the DNA matches it firmly. Clone size is shown for a subset of rows, as once, few, many or a class of expanded clone.

size: NA; J: TRBJ1-4; D: TRBD1; V: TRBV7-9; CDR3: CASSTTGKEKLFF; DNA: TGTGCCAGCAGCACGACAGGGAAGGAAAAACTGTTTTTT
size: once; J: TRBJ2-7; D: TRBD1; V: TRBV5-5; CDR3: CASILGRGRDEQYF; DNA: TGTGCCAGCATCCTAGGAAGGGGGCGCGACGAGCAGTACTTC
size: NA; J: TRBJ2-3; D: NA; V: TRBV7-3; CDR3: CASSLTASEESYTQYF; DNA: TGTGCCAGCAGCTTAACCGCGTCAGAGGAAAGCTATACGCAGTATTTT
size: NA; J: TRBJ2-3; D: NA; V: TRBV7-9; CDR3: CASSISDSLFPTDTQYF; DNA: TGTGCCAGCAGTATATCGGACTCCTTATTCCCCACAGATACGCAGTATTTT
size: NA; J: TRBJ1-5; D: TRBD1; V: TRBV4-1; CDR3: CASSLRQGNNQPQHF; DNA: TGCGCCAGCAGCCTCAGACAGGGCAACAATCAGCCCCAGCATTTT
size: NA; J: TRBJ2-7; D: TRBD2; V: TRBV5-1; CDR3: CASSLAGASGGIDEQYF; DNA: TGCGCCAGCAGCTTGGCCGGGGCTAGCGGGGGGATCGACGAGCAGTACTTC
size: few; J: TRBJ2-1; D: TRBD2; V: TRBV6-5; CDR3: CASSYSGGANNEQFF; DNA: TGTGCCAGCAGTTATAGCGGGGGGGCCAACAATGAGCAGTTCTTC
size: NA; J: TRBJ1-1; D: TRBD1; V: TRBV12-3/TRBV12-4; CDR3: CASSFQGADAFF; DNA: TGTGCCAGCAGTTTTCAGGGGGCGGACGCTTTCTTT
size: NA; J: TRBJ1-5; D: TRBD1; V: TRBV15; CDR3: CATSQTGVAGVAQHF; DNA: TGTGCCACCAGCCAAACAGGGGTTGCCGGTGTGGCCCAGCATTTT
size: NA; J: TRBJ1-4; D: NA; V: TRBV29-1; CDR3: CSVAGATNEKLFF; DNA: TGCAGCGTTGCAGGCGCAACTAATGAAAAACTGTTTTTT
size: NA; J: TRBJ1-1; D: NA; V: TRBV10-3; CDR3: CAISGQGPAANTEAFF; DNA: TGTGCCATCAGTGGGCAGGGGCCAGCGGCGAACACTGAAGCTTTCTTT
size: NA; J: TRBJ2-3; D: TRBD2; V: TRBV4-1; CDR3: CASSHPPGGVSTDTQYF; DNA: TGCGCCAGCAGCCATCCCCCGGGGGGGGTTAGCACAGATACGCAGTATTTT
size: NA; J: TRBJ1-6; D: NA; V: TRBV11-2; CDR3: CASSFSGDSPLHF; DNA: TGTGCCAGCAGCTTCTCCGGGGATTCACCCCTCCACTTT
size: NA; J: TRBJ1-2; D: NA; V: TRBV7-9; CDR3: CASSTAGFYGYTF; DNA: TGTGCCAGCAGCACAGCAGGGTTCTATGGCTACACCTTC
size: once; J: TRBJ1-2; D: TRBD1; V: TRBV29-1; CDR3: CSALRGTGTGGAEGYTF; DNA: TGCAGCGCCCTACGAGGAACCGGGACAGGGGGCGCAGAAGGCTACACCTTC